The present entry profiles one T cell receptor (beta chain) with its context. This sample was taken from a study of blood T cell repertoires in COVID-19. The data were produced by immunoSEQ multiplex PCR, yet TCRdb's version contains in-frame clones alone and is incomplete. The sample records fewer than 250,000 clones, 81% being singletons. CDR3 size: 15 residues. V lost 3 bases, J lost 0 bases, and 10 bases lay in between. The germline gives CDR1 MDHEN, CDR2 SYDVKM. This sequence was found in a woman aged 50 to 60 with acute COVID-19. The chain is built from TRBV28 and TRBJ2-3; D might be TRBD1 (6 bases). Sequences were obtained from PBMCs or T cells enriched from blood (not recorded which). The CDR3 sequence is CASSFLGQSTDTQYF. CDR3 nucleotides: TGTGCCAGCAGTTTTCTCGGACAGAGCACAGATACGCAGTATTTT.